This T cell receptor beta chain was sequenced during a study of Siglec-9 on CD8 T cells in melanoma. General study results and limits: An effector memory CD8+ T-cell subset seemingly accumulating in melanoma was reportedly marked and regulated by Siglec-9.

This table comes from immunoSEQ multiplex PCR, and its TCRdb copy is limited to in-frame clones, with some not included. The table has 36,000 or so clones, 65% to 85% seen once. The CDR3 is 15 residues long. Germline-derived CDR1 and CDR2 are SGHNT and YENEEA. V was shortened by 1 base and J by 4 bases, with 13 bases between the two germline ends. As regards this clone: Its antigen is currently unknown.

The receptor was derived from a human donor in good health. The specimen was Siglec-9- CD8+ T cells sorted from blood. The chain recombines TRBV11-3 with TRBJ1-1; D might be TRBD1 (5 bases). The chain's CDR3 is CASSLGRRASTEAFF. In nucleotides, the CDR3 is TGTGCCAGCAGCTTAGGTCGCAGGGCCTCCACTGAAGCTTTCTTT.